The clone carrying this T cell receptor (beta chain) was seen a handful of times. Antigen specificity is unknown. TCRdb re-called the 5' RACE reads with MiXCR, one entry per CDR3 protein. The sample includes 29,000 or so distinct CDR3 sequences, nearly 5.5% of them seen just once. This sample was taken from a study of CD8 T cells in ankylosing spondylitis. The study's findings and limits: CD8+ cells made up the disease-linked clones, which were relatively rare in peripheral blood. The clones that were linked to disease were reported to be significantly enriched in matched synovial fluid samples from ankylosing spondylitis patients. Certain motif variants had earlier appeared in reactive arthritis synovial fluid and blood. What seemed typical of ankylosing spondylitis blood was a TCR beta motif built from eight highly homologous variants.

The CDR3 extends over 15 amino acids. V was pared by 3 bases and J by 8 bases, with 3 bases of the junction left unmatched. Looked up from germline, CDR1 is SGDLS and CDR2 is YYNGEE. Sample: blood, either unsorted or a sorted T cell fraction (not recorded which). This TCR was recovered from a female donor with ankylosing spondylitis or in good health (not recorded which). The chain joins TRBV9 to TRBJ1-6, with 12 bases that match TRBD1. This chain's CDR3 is CASSEGQGAYSPLHF. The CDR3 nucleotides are TGTGCCAGCAGCGAGGGACAGGGGGCTTATTCACCCCTCCACTTT.